This T cell receptor beta chain is from a study of T cell responses to AZD1222 COVID-19 vaccine. Profiled with immunoSEQ multiplex PCR; TCRdb holds only in-frame clones, not every one. The table has 70,000 to 95,000 clones, 86% seen once; the top ten hold 5.6%. In regard to this clone: Its cognate antigen is unknown.

Study-wide results and caveats: Spike-specific TCR breadth rose after two AZD1222 doses, and depth rose as well. Just a handful of AZD1222 recipients were seropositive at baseline. The donors showed a predominance of white British ancestry and of females, with possible underestimation of clonal diversity. Repertoire sampling occurred only after the peak T cell response.

The origin of this receptor is an adult who received the AZD1222 COVID-19 vaccine. The input for sequencing was peripheral blood, taken 28 days after the second AZD1222 dose.

CDR3 bases: TGTGCCAGCAGCTTAGACGGTAGCTCCTACAATGAGCAGTTCTTC. It is translated as CASSLDGSSYNEQFF. J is TRBJ2-1 and V is TRBV7-8; D gene uncertain. V lost 1 base to trimming and J lost 0 bases, with 7 bases between them. CDR3 length: 15 residues. The germline gives CDR1 SGHVS, CDR2 FQNEAQ.